The TCR beta chain described here comes from a study of cytomegalovirus exposure and HLA in healthy donors. Study-level results: A previous analysis found most TCR beta V segments productive roughly 87% or roughly 30% of the time.

In regard to this clone: Its antigen is currently unknown.

Germline values: CDR1 SGHRS, CDR2 YFSETQ. V lost 0 bases and J lost 2; bases outside the gene matches: 3. The CDR3 is 15 residues long. The PCR contained 60 Vbeta and 13 Jbeta primers. Clones were sequenced by immunoSEQ multiplex PCR, and TCRdb holds only the in-frame ones, with some missing. The table lists 80,000 to 100,000 clones, under 70% of them singletons. The chain has TRBV5-1 and TRBJ2-7, with TRBD1 matching over 9 bases. This TCR was recovered from a man between 50 and 59 years old in good health and CMV-seronegative. Sequencing was done on a sample of PBMCs. The CDR3 region is CASSLDGTGTYEQYF. CDR3 DNA sequence: TGCGCCAGCAGCTTGGACGGGACAGGGACCTACGAGCAGTACTTC.